This record covers a single T cell receptor beta chain. Germline V gene data show CDR1 as LGHDT and CDR2 as YNNKEL (reference sequence). The CDR3 contains 14 residues. Trimming removed 4 bases at V and 10 bases at J, with 17 bases between. The sample comes from a study of blood T cell repertoires in COVID-19. Study context: Spain, Italy and the United States supplied samples that represented acute and convalescent COVID-19.

Sequenced by immunoSEQ multiplex PCR; TCRdb stores in-frame clones only, minus some. The sample holds about 170,000 clones, roughly four fifths seen once. The sample consisted of peripheral blood. This sequence was found in a woman older than 75 with acute or convalescent COVID-19. The chain carries TRBV3-1 (or the pseudogene TRBV3-2) and TRBJ2-1, with D possibly TRBD1 on 5 matching bases. As DNA, the CDR3 is TGTGCCAGCAGCCTCCGGGTAGGGGCGGCCGAGCAGTTCTTC. It specifies CASSLRVGAAEQFF.